This TCR beta chain came from a study of blood T cell repertoires in COVID-19. For the study at large: COVID-19 samples from acute and convalescent phases originated in the United States, Italy and Spain.

In the authors' workflow: The assay estimated nucleated cells by amplifying reference gene primers. Assay used: immunoSEQ multiplex PCR; TCRdb lists only in-frame clones, some missing. V and J calls and clone size are given by that table; D and trimming were obtained from the DNA. The table lists 150,000 or so clones, about 85% of them singletons. During active infection, Seattle patients enrolled and were then monitored through disease. The CDR3 covers 12 residues. Trimming cost V 0 bases and J 5 bases, with 8 bases left between them. The V gene's germline CDR1 is GTSNPN and CDR2 SVGIG (reference sequence).

V usage is TRBV30 and J usage is TRBJ2-7; a possible D gene is TRBD2 (6 bases). The clonotype comes from a woman aged 45-60 years with COVID-19, enrolled during active disease. Material for sequencing was peripheral blood. The chain's CDR3 is CAWSVGGHEQYF. In DNA form, the CDR3 reads TGTGCCTGGAGTGTCGGGGGACACGAGCAGTACTTC.